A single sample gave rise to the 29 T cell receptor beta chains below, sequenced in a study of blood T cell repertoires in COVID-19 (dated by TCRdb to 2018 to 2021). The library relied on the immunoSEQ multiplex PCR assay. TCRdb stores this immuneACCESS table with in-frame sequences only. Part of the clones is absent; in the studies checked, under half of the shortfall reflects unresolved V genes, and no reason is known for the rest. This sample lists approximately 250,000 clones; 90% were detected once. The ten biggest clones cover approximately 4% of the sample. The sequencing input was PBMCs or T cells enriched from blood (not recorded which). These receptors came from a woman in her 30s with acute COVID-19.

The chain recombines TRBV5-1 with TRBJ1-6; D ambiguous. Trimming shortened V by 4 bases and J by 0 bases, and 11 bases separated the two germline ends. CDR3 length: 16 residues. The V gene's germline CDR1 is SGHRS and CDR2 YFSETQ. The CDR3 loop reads CASSHAGSSYNSPLHF. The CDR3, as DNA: TGCGCCAGCAGCCACGCGGGGAGCTCCTATAATTCACCCCTCCACTTT.

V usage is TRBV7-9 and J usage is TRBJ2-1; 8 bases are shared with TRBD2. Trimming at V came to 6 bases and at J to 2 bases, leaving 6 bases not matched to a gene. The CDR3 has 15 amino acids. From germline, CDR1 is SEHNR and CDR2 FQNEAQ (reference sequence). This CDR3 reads CASRSSGIAYNEQFF. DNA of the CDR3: TGTGCCAGCAGAAGTAGCGGGATCGCCTACAATGAGCAGTTCTTC.

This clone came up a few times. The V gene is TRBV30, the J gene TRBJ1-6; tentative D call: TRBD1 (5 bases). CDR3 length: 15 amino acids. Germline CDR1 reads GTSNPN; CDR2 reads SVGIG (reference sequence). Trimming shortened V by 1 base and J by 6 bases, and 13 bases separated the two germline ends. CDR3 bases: TGTGCCTGGAGTGGCAGGGTTTCTGGTAATTCACCCCTCCACTTT. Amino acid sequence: CAWSGRVSGNSPLHF.

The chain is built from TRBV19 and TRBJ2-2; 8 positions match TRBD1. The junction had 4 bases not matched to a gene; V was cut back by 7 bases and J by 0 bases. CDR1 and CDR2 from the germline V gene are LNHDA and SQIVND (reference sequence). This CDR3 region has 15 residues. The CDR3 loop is CASIRTGSNTGELFF. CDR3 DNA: TGTGCCAGTATTCGGACAGGGTCGAACACCGGGGAGCTGTTTTTT.

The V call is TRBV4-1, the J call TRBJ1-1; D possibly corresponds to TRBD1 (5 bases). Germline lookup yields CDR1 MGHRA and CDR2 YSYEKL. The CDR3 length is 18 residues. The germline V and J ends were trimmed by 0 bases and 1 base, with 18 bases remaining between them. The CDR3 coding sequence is TGCGCCAGCAGCCAAGATAGGGAGGGGTACCGTTGGAACACTGAAGCTTTCTTT. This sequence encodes CASSQDREGYRWNTEAFF.

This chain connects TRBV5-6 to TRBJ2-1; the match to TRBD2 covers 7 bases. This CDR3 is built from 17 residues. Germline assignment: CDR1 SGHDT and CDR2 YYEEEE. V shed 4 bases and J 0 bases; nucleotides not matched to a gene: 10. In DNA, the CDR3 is TGTGCCAGCAGCGGAGGGGCGGGAGTGAGCTCCTACAATGAGCAGTTCTTC. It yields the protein CASSGGAGVSSYNEQFF.

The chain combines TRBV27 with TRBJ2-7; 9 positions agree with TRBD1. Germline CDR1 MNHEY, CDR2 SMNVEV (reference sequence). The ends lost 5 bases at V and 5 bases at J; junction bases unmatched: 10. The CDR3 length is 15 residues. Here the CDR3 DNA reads TGTGCCAGCAGTCCCCTTGGGGACAGGGTCCACGAGCAGTACTTC. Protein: CASSPLGDRVHEQYF.

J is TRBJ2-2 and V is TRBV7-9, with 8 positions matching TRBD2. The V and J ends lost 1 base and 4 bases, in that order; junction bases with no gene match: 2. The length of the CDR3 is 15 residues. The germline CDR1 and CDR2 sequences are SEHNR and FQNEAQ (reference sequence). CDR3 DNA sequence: TGTGCCAGCAGCTTAGTCGGGGGGGCCACCGGGGAGCTGTTTTTT. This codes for CASSLVGGATGELFF.

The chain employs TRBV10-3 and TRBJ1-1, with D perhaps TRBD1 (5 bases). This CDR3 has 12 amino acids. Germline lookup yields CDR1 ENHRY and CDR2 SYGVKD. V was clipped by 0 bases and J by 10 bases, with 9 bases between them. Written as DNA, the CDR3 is TGTGCCATCAGTGAGTCCGTGGGGGGAGCTTTCTTT. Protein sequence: CAISESVGGAFF.

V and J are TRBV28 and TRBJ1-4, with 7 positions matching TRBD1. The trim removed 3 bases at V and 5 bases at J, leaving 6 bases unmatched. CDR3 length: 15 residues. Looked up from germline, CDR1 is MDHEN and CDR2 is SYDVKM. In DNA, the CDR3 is TGTGCCAGCAGTTTTTTGACAGGGTCGAATGAAAAACTGTTTTTT. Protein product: CASSFLTGSNEKLFF.

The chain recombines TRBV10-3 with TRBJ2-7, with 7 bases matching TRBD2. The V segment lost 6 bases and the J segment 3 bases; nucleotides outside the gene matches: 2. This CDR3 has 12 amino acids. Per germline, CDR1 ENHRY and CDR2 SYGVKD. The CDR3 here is CAIRSGDYEQYF. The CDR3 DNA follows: TGTGCCATCAGGAGCGGGGACTACGAGCAGTACTTC.

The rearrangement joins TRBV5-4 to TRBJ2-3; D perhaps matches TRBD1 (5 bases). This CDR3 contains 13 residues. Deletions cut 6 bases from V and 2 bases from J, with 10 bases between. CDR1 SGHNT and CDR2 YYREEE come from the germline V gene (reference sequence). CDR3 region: CASTSTVTDTQYF. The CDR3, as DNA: TGTGCCAGCACTTCGACAGTCACAGATACGCAGTATTTT.

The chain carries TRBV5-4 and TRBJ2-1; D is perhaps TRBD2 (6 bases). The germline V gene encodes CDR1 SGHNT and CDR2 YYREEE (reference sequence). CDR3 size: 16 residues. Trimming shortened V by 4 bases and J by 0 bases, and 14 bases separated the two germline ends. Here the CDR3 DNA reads TGTGCCAGCAGCGATCCGGGACTTAGCTCCTACAATGAGCAGTTCTTC. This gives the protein CASSDPGLSSYNEQFF.

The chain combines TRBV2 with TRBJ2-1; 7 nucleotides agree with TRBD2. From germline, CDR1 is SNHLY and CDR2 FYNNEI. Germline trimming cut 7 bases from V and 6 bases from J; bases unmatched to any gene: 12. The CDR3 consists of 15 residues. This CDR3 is CASTDEIAGSNEQFF. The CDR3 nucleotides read TGTGCCAGCACAGATGAGATAGCGGGTAGCAATGAGCAGTTCTTC.

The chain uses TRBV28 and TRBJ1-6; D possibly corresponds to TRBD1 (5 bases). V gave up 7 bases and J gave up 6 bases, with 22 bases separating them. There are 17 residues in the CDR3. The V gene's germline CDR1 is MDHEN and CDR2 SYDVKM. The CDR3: CASTLEFAGIRNSPLHF. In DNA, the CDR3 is TGTGCCAGCACTTTGGAATTCGCAGGGATTCGTAATTCACCCCTCCACTTT.

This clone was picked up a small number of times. The CDR3 sequence is CASSLEASGRKETQYF. Written as DNA, the CDR3 is TGTGCCAGCAGCTTGGAAGCTAGCGGACGAAAAGAGACCCAGTACTTC. The chain recombines TRBV5-8 with TRBJ2-5, with 7 bases identical to TRBD2. V was pared by 0 bases and J by 3 bases, with 8 bases of the junction left unmatched. Germline V CDR1 and CDR2: SGHTS, YDEGEE. The CDR3 runs 16 residues.

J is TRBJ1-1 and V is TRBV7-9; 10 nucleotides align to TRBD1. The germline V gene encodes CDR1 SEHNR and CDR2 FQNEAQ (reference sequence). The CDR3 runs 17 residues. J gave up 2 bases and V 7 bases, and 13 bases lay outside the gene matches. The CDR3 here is CASKVFGGQGTNTEAFF. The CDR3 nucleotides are TGTGCCAGCAAAGTTTTTGGGGGACAGGGGACAAACACTGAAGCTTTCTTT.

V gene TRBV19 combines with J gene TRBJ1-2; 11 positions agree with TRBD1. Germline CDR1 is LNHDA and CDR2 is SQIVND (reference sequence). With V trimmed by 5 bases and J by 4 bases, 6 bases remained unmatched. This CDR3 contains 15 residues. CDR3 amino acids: CASSLGQGATYGYTF. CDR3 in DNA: TGTGCCAGTAGTTTAGGACAGGGGGCGACCTATGGCTACACCTTC. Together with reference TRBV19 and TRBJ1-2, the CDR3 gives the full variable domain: DGGITQSPKYLFRKEGQNVTLSCEQNLNHDAMYWYRQDPGQGLRLIYYSQIVNDFQKGDIAEGYSVSREKKESFPLTVTSAQKNPTAFYLCASSLGQGATYGYTFGSGTRLTVV.

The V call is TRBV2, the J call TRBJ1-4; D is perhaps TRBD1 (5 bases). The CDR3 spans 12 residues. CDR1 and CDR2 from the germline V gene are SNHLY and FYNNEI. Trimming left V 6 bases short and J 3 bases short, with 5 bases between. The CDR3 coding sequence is TGTGCCAGCAGGGGGCCTAATGAAAAACTGTTTTTT. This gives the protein CASRGPNEKLFF.

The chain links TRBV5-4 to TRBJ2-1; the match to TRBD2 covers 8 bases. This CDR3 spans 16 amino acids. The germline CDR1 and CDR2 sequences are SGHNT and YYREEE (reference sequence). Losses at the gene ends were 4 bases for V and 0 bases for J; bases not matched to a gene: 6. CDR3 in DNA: TGTGCCAGCAGCCTCCGAAGCGGGAGCTCCTACAATGAGCAGTTCTTC. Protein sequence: CASSLRSGSSYNEQFF.

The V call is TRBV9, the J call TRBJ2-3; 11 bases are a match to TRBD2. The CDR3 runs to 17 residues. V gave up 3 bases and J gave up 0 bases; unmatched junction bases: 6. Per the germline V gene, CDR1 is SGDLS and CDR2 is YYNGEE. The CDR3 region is CASSDPTSGTSTDTQYF. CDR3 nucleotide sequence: TGTGCCAGCAGCGACCCGACTAGCGGGACTAGCACAGATACGCAGTATTTT.

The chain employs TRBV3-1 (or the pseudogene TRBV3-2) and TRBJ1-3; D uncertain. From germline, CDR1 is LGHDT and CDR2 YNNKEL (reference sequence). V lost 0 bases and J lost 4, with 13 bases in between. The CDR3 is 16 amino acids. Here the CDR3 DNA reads TGTGCCAGCAGCCAAGAAGGCCCGAGGCCCGGAAACACCATATATTTT. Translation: CASSQEGPRPGNTIYF.

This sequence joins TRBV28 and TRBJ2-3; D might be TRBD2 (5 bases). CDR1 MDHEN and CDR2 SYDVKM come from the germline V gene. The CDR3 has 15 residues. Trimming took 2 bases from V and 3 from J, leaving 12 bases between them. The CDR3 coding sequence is TGTGCCAGCAGTTTACAGACTCCGGGGACAGATACGCAGTATTTT. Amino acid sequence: CASSLQTPGTDTQYF.

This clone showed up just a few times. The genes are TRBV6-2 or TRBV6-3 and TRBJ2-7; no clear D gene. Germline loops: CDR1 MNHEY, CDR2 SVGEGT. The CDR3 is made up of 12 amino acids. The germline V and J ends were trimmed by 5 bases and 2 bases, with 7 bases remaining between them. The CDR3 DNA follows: TGTGCCAGCAGTCTTCTTACCTACGAGCAGTACTTC. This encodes CASSLLTYEQYF.

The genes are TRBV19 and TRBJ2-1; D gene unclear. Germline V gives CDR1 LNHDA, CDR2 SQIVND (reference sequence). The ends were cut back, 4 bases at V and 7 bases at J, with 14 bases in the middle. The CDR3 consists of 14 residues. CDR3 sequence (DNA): TGTGCCAGTAGTAAGCCTTCTACTCGAAATGAGCAGTTCTTC. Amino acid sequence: CASSKPSTRNEQFF.

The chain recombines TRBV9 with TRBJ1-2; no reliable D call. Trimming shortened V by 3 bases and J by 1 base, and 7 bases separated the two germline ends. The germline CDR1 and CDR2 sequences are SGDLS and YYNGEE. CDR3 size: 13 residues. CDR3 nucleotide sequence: TGTGCCAGCAGCGGAGCTCTTAACTATGGCTACACCTTC. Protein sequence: CASSGALNYGYTF.

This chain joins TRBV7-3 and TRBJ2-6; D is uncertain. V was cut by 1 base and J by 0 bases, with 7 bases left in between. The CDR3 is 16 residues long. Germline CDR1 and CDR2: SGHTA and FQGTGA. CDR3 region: CASSLMSYSGANVLTF. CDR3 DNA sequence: TGTGCCAGCAGCTTAATGTCCTACTCTGGGGCCAACGTCCTGACTTTC. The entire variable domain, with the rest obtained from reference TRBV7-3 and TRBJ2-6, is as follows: GAGVSQTPSNKVTEKGKYVELRCDPISGHTALYWYRQSLGQGPEFLIYFQGTGAADDSGLPNDRFFAVRPEGSVSTLKIQRTERGDSAVYLCASSLMSYSGANVLTFGAGSRLTVL.

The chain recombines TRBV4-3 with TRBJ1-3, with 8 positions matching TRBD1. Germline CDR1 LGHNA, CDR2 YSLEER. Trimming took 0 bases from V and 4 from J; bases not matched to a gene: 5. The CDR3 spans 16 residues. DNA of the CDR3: TGCGCCAGCAGCCAAGATGGCAGGGGGCGAGGAAACACCATATATTTT. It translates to CASSQDGRGRGNTIYF.

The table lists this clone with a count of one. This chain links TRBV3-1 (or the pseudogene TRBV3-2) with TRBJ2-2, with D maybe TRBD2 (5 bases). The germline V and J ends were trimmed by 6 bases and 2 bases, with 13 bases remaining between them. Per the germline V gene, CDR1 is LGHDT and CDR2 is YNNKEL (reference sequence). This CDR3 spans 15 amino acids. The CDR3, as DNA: TGTGCCAGCAGAGGGAGTTCCGCAAACACCGGGGAGCTGTTTTTT. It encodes CASRGSSANTGELFF.